Below, one TCR beta chain is given with its context. Its target is not known. The data were obtained in a study of shared clonotypes between healthy human individuals. On the study more broadly: There were three CD4 naive, three CD4 memory, two CD8 naive and one CD8 memory plates per donor. Study findings and constraints: Sorted-subset samples were not fully sequenced, rarefaction indicated.

Trimming removed 1 base from V and 0 bases from J; junction bases left unmatched: 13. Per germline, CDR1 SGHDT and CDR2 YYEEEE. The length of the CDR3 is 19 residues. Every donor was a Caucasian adult from Nashville, Tennessee. The data were produced by immunoSEQ multiplex PCR, yet TCRdb's version contains in-frame clones alone and is incomplete. The table has millions of clones, around 94% seen once; the top ten hold over 0.12%. What was sequenced was naive CD4+ T cells sorted from blood. This sample's subset: CD45RA+ positively selected. The chain carries TRBV5-6 and TRBJ2-4; 7 positions agree with TRBD1. This clonotype originated in a young man in good health. The CDR3 bases are TGTGCCAGCAGCTTGTATGAGACAGGGCCTCAAGTAGCCAAAAACATTCAGTACTTC. Its translation: CASSLYETGPQVAKNIQYF. The complete variable domain, with remaining parts taken from reference TRBV5-6 and TRBJ2-4, reads DAGVTQSPTHLIKTRGQQVTLRCSPKSGHDTVSWYQQALGQGPQFIFQYYEEEERQRGNFPDRFSGHQFPNYSSELNVNALLLGDSALYLCASSLYETGPQVAKNIQYFGAGTRLSVL.